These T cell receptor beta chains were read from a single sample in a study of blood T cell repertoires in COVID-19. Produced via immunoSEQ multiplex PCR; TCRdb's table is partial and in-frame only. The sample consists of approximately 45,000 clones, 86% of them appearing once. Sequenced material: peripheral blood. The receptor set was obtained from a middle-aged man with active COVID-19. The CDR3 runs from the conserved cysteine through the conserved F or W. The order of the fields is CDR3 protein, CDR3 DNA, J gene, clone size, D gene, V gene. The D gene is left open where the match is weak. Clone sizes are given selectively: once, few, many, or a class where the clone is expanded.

CASSLRGTYEQYF,TGCGCCAGCAGCTTGCGGGGAACCTACGAGCAGTACTTC,TRBJ2-7,.,.,TRBV5-1
CASSPVQGANEQFF,TGTGCCAGCTCACCAGTACAGGGGGCCAATGAGCAGTTCTTC,TRBJ2-1,.,TRBD1,TRBV18
CAISESIRGNLYEQYF,TGTGCCATCAGTGAAAGCATCCGGGGTAACCTCTACGAGCAGTACTTC,TRBJ2-7,.,.,TRBV10-3
CASSPGDEQFF,TGTGCCAGCAGCCCAGGGGATGAGCAGTTCTTC,TRBJ2-1,.,.,TRBV7-9
CASSIPRAYGYTF,TGTGCCAGTAGTATCCCCAGGGCCTATGGCTACACCTTC,TRBJ1-2,.,.,TRBV19
CASSDRLVDEQYF,TGTGCCAGCAGTGACCGACTAGTAGACGAGCAGTACTTC,TRBJ2-7,.,.,TRBV2
CATSDPGQGTEKLFF,TGTGCCACCAGTGATCCGGGACAGGGGACTGAAAAACTGTTTTTT,TRBJ1-4,.,TRBD1,TRBV24-1
CASSSSRRLKETQYF,TGTGCCAGCAGTTCCTCTAGGAGGTTAAAAGAGACCCAGTACTTC,TRBJ2-5,.,.,TRBV28
CASSPTGGSTEAFF,TGTGCCAGCAGTCCGACAGGGGGCAGTACTGAAGCTTTCTTT,TRBJ1-1,.,TRBD1,TRBV3-1/TRBV3-2
CASSPTRSGTNGYTF,TGCGCCAGCAGCCCTACCCGAAGCGGGACGAATGGCTACACCTTC,TRBJ1-2,.,.,TRBV5-1
CASSFGQGVYEQYF,TGTGCCAGCAGCTTCGGACAGGGGGTCTACGAGCAGTACTTC,TRBJ2-7,.,TRBD1,TRBV7-9
CASSGGVTNEQFF,TGTGCCAGCAGCGGTGGAGTTACCAATGAGCAGTTCTTC,TRBJ2-1,once,.,TRBV9
CASSQARLMIGDEQFF,TGCGCCAGCAGCCAAGCCAGGCTAATGATAGGCGATGAGCAGTTCTTC,TRBJ2-1,.,.,TRBV4-1
CASSSSNSYGYTF,TGTGCCAGCAGTTCCTCTAACTCCTATGGCTACACCTTC,TRBJ1-2,few,.,TRBV12-3/TRBV12-4
CASSSGTGGYEQYF,TGTGCCAGCAGCTCCGGGACAGGGGGCTACGAGCAGTACTTC,TRBJ2-7,.,TRBD1,TRBV2
CASSLLRGEQYF,TGCGCCAGCAGCTTACTCCGAGGCGAGCAGTACTTC,TRBJ2-7,few,.,TRBV5-1
CASSDPGRAITDTQYF,TGTGCCAGCAGTGATCCCGGGAGGGCCATCACAGATACGCAGTATTTT,TRBJ2-3,.,TRBD2,TRBV25-1
CASSPLDRGNTEAFF,TGTGCCAGCTCACCCCTGGACAGGGGTAACACTGAAGCTTTCTTT,TRBJ1-1,.,TRBD1,TRBV18
CASSLPAGGPSGELFF,TGCGCCAGCAGCCTACCAGCGGGAGGCCCCTCGGGGGAGCTGTTTTTT,TRBJ2-2,.,TRBD2,TRBV4-1
CASSPPGGYNEQFF,TGTGCCAGCAGTCCGCCGGGCGGGTACAATGAGCAGTTCTTC,TRBJ2-1,.,.,TRBV6-2/TRBV6-3
CASSGLRRVGEQYF,TGTGCCAGCAGCGGACTACGTCGTGTGGGGGAGCAGTACTTC,TRBJ2-7,.,.,TRBV2
CASSWRQGDHEQFF,TGTGCCAGTAGTTGGAGACAGGGGGACCATGAGCAGTTCTTC,TRBJ2-1,.,TRBD1,TRBV19
CASNGEQYQPQHF,TGTGCCAGTAACGGGGAGCAATATCAGCCCCAGCATTTT,TRBJ1-5,once,.,TRBV19
CASSLGGLGYGYTF,TGTGCCAGCAGCTTGGGGGGGCTGGGCTATGGCTACACCTTC,TRBJ1-2,.,.,TRBV7-9
CASSLEGGLTEAFF,TGTGCCAGCAGCTTAGAAGGGGGATTGACTGAAGCTTTCTTT,TRBJ1-1,.,.,TRBV11-2
CASSLWGLAGGETQYF,TGTGCCAGCAGTTTGTGGGGACTAGCGGGCGGAGAGACCCAGTACTTC,TRBJ2-5,.,TRBD2,TRBV27
CASSYSKLAGDEQYF,TGTGCCAGCAGTTACTCGAAACTAGCGGGAGACGAGCAGTACTTC,TRBJ2-7,.,TRBD2,TRBV6-5
CASSLQGIRTDTQYF,TGTGCCAGCAGTCTGCAGGGGATTCGCACAGATACGCAGTATTTT,TRBJ2-3,.,.,TRBV28
CASSPRQGSYEQYF,TGTGCCAGCAGTCCCCGACAGGGGTCCTACGAGCAGTACTTC,TRBJ2-7,.,TRBD1,TRBV6-5
CAIRVRSSEAEAFF,TGTGCCATCAGGGTCCGATCGAGCGAAGCTGAAGCTTTCTTT,TRBJ1-1,few,.,TRBV10-3
CASHSLSETQYF,TGTGCCAGCCATAGCCTATCGGAGACCCAGTACTTC,TRBJ2-5,once,.,TRBV27
CASSSTTRQGRYGYTF,TGTGCCAGCAGTTCCACAACGAGACAGGGTCGCTATGGCTACACCTTC,TRBJ1-2,once,TRBD1,TRBV27
CSVEVSLAGGEQYF,TGCAGCGTTGAAGTCTCACTAGCGGGAGGAGAGCAGTACTTC,TRBJ2-7,.,TRBD2,TRBV29-1
CSAKRGNTIYF,TGCAGTGCTAAGAGGGGAAACACCATATATTTT,TRBJ1-3,once,.,TRBV20-1
CASSLIDRGVNIQYF,TGTGCCAGCAGCTTGATCGACAGGGGGGTTAACATTCAGTACTTC,TRBJ2-4,.,TRBD1,TRBV5-6
CASSLSGSTDTQYF,TGTGCCAGCAGCCTTAGCGGGAGCACAGATACGCAGTATTTT,TRBJ2-3,.,TRBD2,TRBV7-9
CASSLFQLGRYEQYF,TGTGCCAGCAGCTTATTTCAACTCGGTCGCTACGAGCAGTACTTC,TRBJ2-7,few,.,TRBV7-9